This T cell receptor (beta chain) was documented in a study of T cell responses to AZD1222 COVID-19 vaccine. TCRdb keeps only in-frame clones here, not all; method: immunoSEQ multiplex PCR. The sample holds 95,000 to 150,000 clones; 92% are singletons and the top ten take around 1.7%. CDR3 length: 13 residues. Germline V lookup: CDR1 LNHDA, CDR2 SQIVND (reference sequence). V lost 6 bases, J lost 4 bases, and 10 bases lay in between. The gene calls are TRBV19 and TRBJ2-1; TRBD2 is a possible D gene (5 bases). Sample: peripheral blood, taken on day 0 of AZD1222 vaccination. The TCR originated in an adult in good health. The CDR3 DNA sequence: TGTGCCAGTAGGAGCGGAGAGTACAATGAGCAGTTCTTC. This encodes CASRSGEYNEQFF.